The sequence of this T cell receptor (beta chain) was determined in a study of T-cell memory formation after mild COVID-19. As for the study in general: For the most part, TCR clusters were specific to one donor.

This clonotype was found a few times. Its antigen is not identified. This CDR3 contains 17 residues. Germline lookup yields CDR1 SGHNT and CDR2 YYREEE (reference sequence). Trimming at V came to 3 bases and at J to 2 bases, leaving 10 bases not matched to a gene. General study findings and limits: Contracting CD8+ clones were enriched in EMRA, CD4+ mainly in CM and EM.

Each CDR3 protein gets one entry after TCRdb re-called the 5' RACE reads with MiXCR. The profile covers 540,000 or so distinct CDR3 sequences, with roughly 22% appearing a single time and approximately 12% taken by the ten largest. The V gene is TRBV5-4, the J gene TRBJ2-3; 9 bases line up with TRBD1. The sample consisted of PBMCs or a T cell subset sorted from them (not recorded which). The source of this sequence is an adult woman who had mild COVID-19 (a few samples of this study predate the infection). Cell type and time point are not known. The CDR3 is CASSWGQGVIFTDTQYF. As DNA, the CDR3 is TGTGCCAGCAGCTGGGGACAGGGAGTGATTTTCACAGATACGCAGTATTTT.